The 16 T cell receptor beta chains listed next were all sequenced from one sample in a study of neurological immune-mediated disorders. Each CDR3 protein is one row after TCRdb ran MiXCR on the 5' RACE reads. This table holds 40,000 to 50,000 distinct CDR3 sequences, roughly 2.5% found once. The source material was PBMCs. All receptors derive from a man between 25 and 39 years old with multiple sclerosis.

There are many counts of this clonotype. The CDR3 sequence: CATSRDIGRFNEQFF. The CDR3 coding sequence is TGTGCCACCAGCAGAGATATTGGCAGGTTCAATGAGCAGTTCTTC. The chain combines TRBV15 with TRBJ2-1; D call uncertain. There are 15 residues in the CDR3. CDR1 and CDR2 (germline): LNHNV, YYDKDF (reference sequence). Trimming removed 0 bases from V and 6 bases from J, with 12 bases in between.

This clonotype showed up many times. The chain combines TRBV20-1 with TRBJ2-1, with a weak D call TRBD2 (6 bases). The CDR3 covers 15 residues. The V end was cut by 2 bases, the J end by 2 bases, with 13 bases between. The germline gives CDR1 DFQATT, CDR2 SNEGSKA (reference sequence). CDR3 region: CSARLATVPYNEQFF. The CDR3 region has the DNA TGCAGTGCTAGACTAGCGACAGTCCCCTACAATGAGCAGTTCTTC.

In this sample, this clonotype turned up many times. Here the CDR3 DNA reads TGTGCCAGCAGCCCTACAAGGGGCAGGAGTTCCTACAATGAGCAGTTCTTC. Protein: CASSPTRGRSSYNEQFF. The rearrangement uses TRBV11-3 and TRBJ2-1, with a weak D call TRBD1 (5 bases). The germline V and J ends were trimmed by 5 bases and 1 base, with 18 bases remaining between them. Germline CDR1 is SGHNT and CDR2 is YENEEA. The CDR3 is 17 amino acids.

This clonotype was detected many times. The CDR3 loop is CASSLGTDPNTGELFF. The DNA for the CDR3 is TGTGCCAGCAGTTTAGGCACAGATCCGAACACCGGGGAGCTGTTTTTT. The genes are TRBV12-3 or TRBV12-4 and TRBJ2-2, with D unclear. The CDR3 consists of 16 residues. Trimming removed 1 base from V and 0 bases from J, with 9 bases in between.

This clonotype was picked up many times. V is TRBV15 and J is TRBJ2-7, with D possibly matching TRBD2 (5 bases). The CDR3 runs to 18 residues. V lost 1 base, J lost 0 bases, and 19 bases lay in between. Germline V gene data show CDR1 as LNHNV and CDR2 as YYDKDF (reference sequence). The CDR3 DNA reads TGTGCCACCAGCAGAGCTGCCAAACACCGGGGAGCCTCCTACGAGCAGTACTTC. Translating it yields CATSRAAKHRGASYEQYF.

This clonotype was found many times. V gene TRBV20-1 combines with J gene TRBJ2-6; D unclear. V was clipped by 5 bases and J by 0 bases, with 14 bases between them. There are 16 residues in the CDR3. Germline V gene lookup returns CDR1 DFQATT and CDR2 SNEGSKA (reference sequence). CDR3 sequence (DNA): TGCAGTGCTTGGGCAGGTGCCCCCTCTGGGGCCAACGTCCTGACTTTC. The encoded protein is CSAWAGAPSGANVLTF.

In its sample, this clonotype was seen many times. V and J are TRBV5-1 and TRBJ1-4; no reliable D call. Germline V CDR1 and CDR2: SGHRS, YFSETQ. The V and J ends lost 0 bases and 8 bases respectively, with 14 bases between them. CDR3 length: 15 amino acids. CDR3 region: CASSLVAGAGEKLFF. The DNA for the CDR3 is TGCGCCAGCAGCTTGGTTGCGGGTGCAGGAGAAAAACTGTTTTTT.

This clonotype was seen repeatedly, ten times or more. The CDR3 nucleotides read TGCGCCAGCAGCGACCCCGGGACAGGCAAAAACATTCAGTACTTC. It specifies CASSDPGTGKNIQYF. The rearrangement uses TRBV5-1 and TRBJ2-4; 8 nucleotides agree with TRBD1. Trimming at V came to 4 bases and at J to 3 bases, leaving 6 bases not matched to a gene. The CDR3 extends over 15 amino acids. Germline V gene sequence: CDR1 SGHRS, CDR2 YFSETQ.

This clonotype was seen many times. This chain links TRBV20-1 with TRBJ2-2; D is perhaps TRBD1 or TRBD2 (5 bases each). The length of the CDR3 is 14 residues. V was shortened by 5 bases and J by 4 bases, with 14 bases between the two germline ends. CDR1 DFQATT and CDR2 SNEGSKA come from the germline V gene (reference sequence). The chain's CDR3 is CSAAGTYSTGELFF. The CDR3 nucleotides are TGCAGTGCTGCCGGGACCTACTCCACCGGGGAGCTGTTTTTT.

The sample holds many counts of this clonotype. V usage is TRBV6-2 or TRBV6-3 and J usage is TRBJ2-3, with TRBD2 matching over 12 bases. CDR3 length equals 17 residues. V lost 7 bases and J lost 6; bases outside the gene matches: 14. The germline gives CDR1 MNHEY, CDR2 SVGEGT. CDR3 nucleotides: TGTGCCAGCACACTAGCGGGAGGCCTCGAACCTGCGGATACGCAGTATTTT. Protein sequence: CASTLAGGLEPADTQYF.

Ten or more counts support this clonotype. The V and J genes are TRBV14 and TRBJ2-2, with unresolved D. This CDR3 region has 13 residues. V dropped 1 base and J dropped 6 bases, with 6 bases sitting between them. Germline loops: CDR1 SGHDN, CDR2 FVKESK. DNA for the CDR3: TGTGCCAGCAGCCAAGTCCGGGCCGGGGAGCTGTTTTTT. Protein sequence: CASSQVRAGELFF.

This clonotype was counted at least ten times. The CDR3 sequence is CASSLEEYTEAFF. The CDR3 DNA reads as TGTGCCAGCAGCTTAGAAGAGTACACTGAAGCTTTCTTT. V and J are TRBV11-2 and TRBJ1-1; D is unresolved. CDR3 length: 13 residues. Looked up from germline, CDR1 is SGHAT and CDR2 is FQNNGV. V shed 0 bases and J shed 3 bases, with 5 bases lying between them.

This clonotype was found many times. The genes are TRBV6-2 or TRBV6-3 and TRBJ2-7, with TRBD2 matching 7 bases. Germline CDR1 MNHEY, CDR2 SVGEGT. The CDR3 totals 14 residues. The J segment lost 3 bases and the V segment lost 8 bases, leaving 10 bases of the junction unmatched. The CDR3 here is CASEPSGFDYEQYF. In DNA form, the CDR3 reads TGTGCCAGCGAACCTAGCGGATTTGACTACGAGCAGTACTTC.

A few counts support this clonotype. The chain combines TRBV7-9 with TRBJ2-3; D unclear. The ends were cut back, 3 bases at V and 2 bases at J, with 15 bases in the middle. Germline-derived CDR1 and CDR2 are SEHNR and FQNEAQ (reference sequence). CDR3 length: 16 amino acids. CDR3 sequence reads: CASSLYTQIITDTQYF. As DNA, the CDR3 is TGTGCCAGCAGCTTGTACACACAGATAATCACAGATACGCAGTATTTT.

This clonotype was counted at least ten times. The rearrangement uses TRBV3-1 and TRBJ1-6, with D perhaps TRBD1 (6 bases). Germline V gene lookup returns CDR1 LGHDT and CDR2 YNNKEL (reference sequence). The CDR3 is made up of 15 amino acids. The V end was cut by 4 bases, the J end by 8 bases, with 15 bases between. The DNA of the CDR3 is TGTGCCAGCAGCCTCTCTAGGACAGCAGATTCACCCCTCCACTTT. Its protein product is CASSLSRTADSPLHF.

This clonotype was found many times. This chain joins TRBV5-1 and TRBJ2-1; TRBD1 agrees at 8 bases. The CDR3 is made up of 17 amino acids. J was trimmed by 3 bases and V by 0 bases; bases with no gene match: 8. CDR1 and CDR2 from the germline V gene are SGHRS and YFSETQ. DNA of the CDR3: TGCGCCAGCAGCTTGGAGGGACAGGAAGTCGACTACAATGAGCAGTTCTTC. Translating gives CASSLEGQEVDYNEQFF.